This is a list of T cell receptor beta chains from one sample in a study of T cells after yellow fever vaccination. Each CDR3 protein gets one entry after TCRdb re-called the 5' RACE reads with MiXCR. The repertoire holds some 110,000 distinct CDR3 sequences, with 6.5% to 9% as singletons. The sequencing used CD4+ T cells sorted from PBMCs, collected approximately 47 days after the first yellow fever vaccination. The receptors shown here come from a man younger than 35 who received the YFV17D yellow fever vaccine. Each CDR3 is given with its conserved first and last residue. A D gene is named only where the DNA matches it firmly. Clone size is shown for a subset of rows, as once, few, many or a class of expanded clone.

size	V	J	D	CDR3	DNA
many	TRBV20-1	TRBJ1-3	-	CSARASGNTIYF	TGCAGTGCTAGGGCCTCTGGAAACACCATATATTTT
few	TRBV7-2	TRBJ2-7	-	CASSLGHRGGYEQYF	TGTGCCAGCAGCTTAGGTCACAGGGGGGGATACGAGCAGTACTTC
many	TRBV5-1	TRBJ2-1	TRBD1	CASSPGQGGVQFF	TGCGCCAGCAGCCCGGGACAGGGAGGGGTGCAGTTCTTC
many	TRBV10-3	TRBJ2-7	TRBD2	CAISGWGGDEQYF	TGTGCCATCAGTGGCTGGGGAGGGGACGAGCAGTACTTC
few	TRBV5-4	TRBJ1-5	TRBD1	CASTIDRGQPQHF	TGTGCCAGCACCATTGACAGGGGTCAGCCCCAGCATTTT
few	TRBV11-2	TRBJ2-3	TRBD1	CASSSRDRGSGADTQYF	TGTGCCAGCAGCTCCCGGGACAGGGGGTCCGGCGCAGATACGCAGTATTTT
many	TRBV12-3/TRBV12-4	TRBJ1-6	-	CASSFAGNNSPLHF	TGTGCCAGCAGTTTTGCGGGGAACAATTCACCCCTCCACTTT
-	TRBV5-6	TRBJ1-2	-	CASSLGLGGIYGYTF	TGTGCCAGCAGCTTAGGACTCGGGGGGATCTATGGCTACACCTTC
many	TRBV12-3/TRBV12-4	TRBJ2-1	TRBD1	CASSHNRGQAGPTVF	TGTGCCAGCAGCCATAACCGGGGACAGGCGGGTCCGACGGTCTTC
many	TRBV5-1	TRBJ2-3	-	CASSSFTAADRTDTQYF	TGCGCCAGCAGCTCCTTCACGGCGGCGGATAGAACAGATACGCAGTATTTT
many	TRBV20-1	TRBJ2-3	TRBD1	CSARRDSRVDTQYF	TGCAGTGCTCGACGGGACAGTAGGGTTGATACGCAGTATTTT
many	TRBV5-5	TRBJ2-5	-	CASSTATGLETQYF	TGTGCCAGCAGCACCGCTACAGGGTTGGAGACCCAGTACTTC
many	TRBV12-3/TRBV12-4	TRBJ1-6	-	CASSRGGTRGLISPLHF	TGTGCCAGCAGTAGAGGTGGAACCAGGGGATTGATTTCACCCCTCCACTTT
many	TRBV19	TRBJ2-4	TRBD1	CASSIAGPGQRIQYF	TGTGCCAGTAGTATAGCGGGCCCGGGACAGCGAATTCAGTACTTC
many	TRBV9	TRBJ2-3	TRBD2	CASSATSGGAKSTDTQYF	TGTGCCAGCAGCGCTACTAGCGGGGGGGCTAAAAGCACAGATACGCAGTATTTT
many	TRBV7-2	TRBJ2-5	-	CASSPNRVGRETQYF	TGTGCCAGCAGCCCGAACAGGGTTGGGAGAGAGACCCAGTACTTC
-	TRBV3-1	TRBJ2-1	-	CASSQESFGSSFNEQFF	TGTGCCAGCAGCCAAGAGTCATTTGGGAGCTCCTTCAATGAGCAGTTCTTC
many	TRBV5-1	TRBJ2-3	TRBD1	CASSYRGDTQYF	TGCGCCAGCAGTTACAGGGGGGATACGCAGTATTTT
many	TRBV29-1	TRBJ1-1	-	CSVEDYREF	TGCAGCGTTGAAGATTACAGAGAATTT
many	TRBV6-5	TRBJ1-5	-	CASSYVTDYQPQHF	TGTGCCAGCAGTTACGTGACAGACTATCAGCCCCAGCATTTT
many	TRBV12-3/TRBV12-4	TRBJ2-5	-	CASSFTGPHRGETQYF	TGTGCCAGCAGTTTCACCGGGCCCCACCGGGGAGAGACCCAGTACTTC
many	TRBV6-6	TRBJ1-1	TRBD1	CASQGDTEAFF	TGTGCCAGCCAGGGGGACACTGAAGCTTTCTTT
many	TRBV4-2	TRBJ2-5	TRBD2	CASSQGAVASGGGGETQYF	TGTGCCAGCAGCCAAGGGGCGGTGGCTAGCGGGGGTGGGGGGGAGACCCAGTACTTC
few	TRBV20-1	TRBJ2-3	-	CSAREVYTDTQYF	TGCAGTGCTAGAGAGGTGTACACAGATACGCAGTATTTT
many	TRBV5-8	TRBJ2-1	TRBD1	CASSDRQGPYNEQFF	TGTGCCAGCAGCGATAGACAGGGACCCTACAATGAGCAGTTCTTC
many	TRBV20-1	TRBJ2-5	TRBD1	CSAPPGQGARETQYF	TGCAGTGCGCCTCCGGGACAGGGGGCGAGAGAGACCCAGTACTTC
many	TRBV4-1	TRBJ2-1	TRBD1	CASSPRDRGSRNEQFF	TGCGCCAGCAGCCCGCGGGACAGGGGTTCGCGAAATGAGCAGTTCTTC
many	TRBV11-2	TRBJ2-3	-	CASSLDRRNTQYF	TGTGCCAGCAGCTTAGATCGGCGAAATACGCAGTATTTT
many	TRBV9	TRBJ1-1	-	CASSVRGEGNTEAFF	TGTGCCAGCAGCGTACGAGGGGAGGGGAACACTGAAGCTTTCTTT
many	TRBV19	TRBJ2-6	-	CASSDTGSGANVLTF	TGTGCCAGTAGTGATACGGGCTCTGGGGCCAACGTCCTGACTTTC
few	TRBV18	TRBJ2-1	TRBD2	CASSPPITSGGLSSYNEQFF	TGTGCCAGCTCACCACCGATAACTAGCGGGGGGCTAAGCTCCTACAATGAGCAGTTCTTC
many	TRBV19	TRBJ2-5	-	CASSRPPAETQYF	TGTGCCAGTAGTAGACCGCCCGCAGAGACCCAGTACTTC
many	TRBV7-6	TRBJ2-3	-	CASSLNADGSGADTQYF	TGTGCCAGCAGCTTAAATGCGGACGGGTCCGGTGCAGATACGCAGTATTTT
many	TRBV6-6	TRBJ2-5	-	CASSYSGETQYF	TGTGCCAGCAGTTACTCTGGGGAGACCCAGTACTTC
many	TRBV7-9	TRBJ2-3	-	CASRTDTDTQYF	TGTGCCAGCAGGACAGACACAGATACGCAGTATTTT
many	TRBV7-9	TRBJ2-5	-	CASSLWTQETQYF	TGTGCCAGCAGCCTTTGGACGCAAGAGACCCAGTACTTC
many	TRBV24-1	TRBJ2-3	TRBD2	CATSDDSGGEDTQYF	TGTGCCACCAGTGACGATAGCGGGGGGGAAGATACGCAGTATTTT
many	TRBV10-3	TRBJ1-2	TRBD1	CAISPGQGNYGYTF	TGTGCCATCAGTCCAGGACAGGGAAACTATGGCTACACCTTC
many	TRBV5-1	TRBJ2-3	-	CASSLWTADTQYF	TGCGCCAGCAGCTTATGGACAGCAGATACGCAGTATTTT